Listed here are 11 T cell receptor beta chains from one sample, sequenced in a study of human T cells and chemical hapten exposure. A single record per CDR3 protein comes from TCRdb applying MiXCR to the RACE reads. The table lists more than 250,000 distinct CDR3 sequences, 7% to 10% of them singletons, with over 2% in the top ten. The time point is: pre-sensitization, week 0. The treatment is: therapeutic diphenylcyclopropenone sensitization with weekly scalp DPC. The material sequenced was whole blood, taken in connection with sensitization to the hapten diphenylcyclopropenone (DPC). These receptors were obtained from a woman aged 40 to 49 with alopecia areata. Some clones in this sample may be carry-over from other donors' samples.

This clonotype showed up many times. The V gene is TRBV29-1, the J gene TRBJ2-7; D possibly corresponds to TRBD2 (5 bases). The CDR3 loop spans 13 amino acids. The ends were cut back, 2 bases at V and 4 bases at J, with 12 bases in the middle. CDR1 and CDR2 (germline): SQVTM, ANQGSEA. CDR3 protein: CSVELLAGYEQYF. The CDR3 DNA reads TGCAGCGTTGAATTGCTAGCCGGTTACGAGCAGTACTTC.

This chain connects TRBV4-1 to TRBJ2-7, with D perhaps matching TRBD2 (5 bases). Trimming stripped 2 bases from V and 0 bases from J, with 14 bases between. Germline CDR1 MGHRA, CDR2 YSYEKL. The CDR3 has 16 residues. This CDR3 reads CASSQREDGVSYEQYF. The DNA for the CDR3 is TGCGCCAGCAGCCAACGTGAGGACGGGGTCTCCTACGAGCAGTACTTC.

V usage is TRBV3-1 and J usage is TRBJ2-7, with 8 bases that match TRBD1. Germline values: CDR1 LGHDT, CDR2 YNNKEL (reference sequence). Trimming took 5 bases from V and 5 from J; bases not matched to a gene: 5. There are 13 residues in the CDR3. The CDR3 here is CASSSGQDHEQYF. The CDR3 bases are TGTGCCAGCAGCTCGGGACAGGACCACGAGCAGTACTTC.

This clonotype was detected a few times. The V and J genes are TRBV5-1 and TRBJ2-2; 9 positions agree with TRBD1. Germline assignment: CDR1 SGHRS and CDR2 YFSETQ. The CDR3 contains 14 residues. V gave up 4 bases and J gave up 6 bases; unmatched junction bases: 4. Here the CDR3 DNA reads TGCGCCAGCAGCGCCTGGACAGGGGCCGGGGAGCTGTTTTTT. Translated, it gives CASSAWTGAGELFF.

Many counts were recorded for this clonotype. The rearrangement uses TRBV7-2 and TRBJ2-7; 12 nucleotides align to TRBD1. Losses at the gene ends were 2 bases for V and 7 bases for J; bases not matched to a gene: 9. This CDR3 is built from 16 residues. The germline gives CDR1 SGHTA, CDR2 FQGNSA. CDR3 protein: CASSLYPGTGGSEQYF. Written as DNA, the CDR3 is TGTGCCAGCAGCTTATATCCTGGGACAGGGGGCTCGGAGCAGTACTTC.

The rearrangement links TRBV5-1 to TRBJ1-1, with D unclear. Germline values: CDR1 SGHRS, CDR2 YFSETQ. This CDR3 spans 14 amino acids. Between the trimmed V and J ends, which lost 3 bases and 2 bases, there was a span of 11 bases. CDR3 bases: TGCGCCAGCAGCTCCACAGCTTTTAACACTGAAGCTTTCTTT. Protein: CASSSTAFNTEAFF.

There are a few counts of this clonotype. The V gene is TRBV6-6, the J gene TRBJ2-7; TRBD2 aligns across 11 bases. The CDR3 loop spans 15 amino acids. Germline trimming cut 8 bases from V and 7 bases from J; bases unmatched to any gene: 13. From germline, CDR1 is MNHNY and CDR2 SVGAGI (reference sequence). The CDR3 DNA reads TGTGCCAGCGCCAAAGAACTAGCGGGAGTGGGGGAGCAGTACTTC. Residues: CASAKELAGVGEQYF.

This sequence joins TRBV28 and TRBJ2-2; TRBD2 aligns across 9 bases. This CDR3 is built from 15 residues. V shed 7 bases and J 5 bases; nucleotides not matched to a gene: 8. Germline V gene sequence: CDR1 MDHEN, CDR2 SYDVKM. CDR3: CASIVAGEGTGELFF. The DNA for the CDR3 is TGTGCCAGCATAGTAGCGGGAGAGGGAACCGGGGAGCTGTTTTTT. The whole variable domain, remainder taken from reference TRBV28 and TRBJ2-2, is DVKVTQSSRYLVKRTGEKVFLECVQDMDHENMFWYRQDPGLGLRLIYFSYDVKMKEKGDIPEGYSVSREKKERFSLILESASTNQTSMYLCASIVAGEGTGELFFGEGSRLTVL.

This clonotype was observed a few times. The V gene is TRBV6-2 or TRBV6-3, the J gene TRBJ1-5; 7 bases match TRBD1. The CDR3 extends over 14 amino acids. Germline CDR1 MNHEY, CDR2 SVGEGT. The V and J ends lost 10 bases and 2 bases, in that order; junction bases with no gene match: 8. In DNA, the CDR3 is TGTGCCACTACTGACAGGGATCGCAATCAGCCCCAGCATTTT. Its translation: CATTDRDRNQPQHF.

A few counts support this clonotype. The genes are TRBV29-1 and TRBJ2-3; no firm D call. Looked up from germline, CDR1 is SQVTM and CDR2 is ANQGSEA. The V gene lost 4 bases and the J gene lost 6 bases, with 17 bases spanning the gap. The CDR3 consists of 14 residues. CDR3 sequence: CSVVVPNHGDTQYF. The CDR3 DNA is TGCAGCGTTGTTGTACCTAACCATGGGGATACGCAGTATTTT.

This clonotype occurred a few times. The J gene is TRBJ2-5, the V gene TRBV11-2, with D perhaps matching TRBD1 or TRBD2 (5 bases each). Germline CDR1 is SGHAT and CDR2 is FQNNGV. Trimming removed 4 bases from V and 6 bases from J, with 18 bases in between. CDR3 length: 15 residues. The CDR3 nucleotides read TGTGCCAGCAGCTATTCCCGGGATGGGGGAAAGACCCAGTACTTC. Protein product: CASSYSRDGGKTQYF.